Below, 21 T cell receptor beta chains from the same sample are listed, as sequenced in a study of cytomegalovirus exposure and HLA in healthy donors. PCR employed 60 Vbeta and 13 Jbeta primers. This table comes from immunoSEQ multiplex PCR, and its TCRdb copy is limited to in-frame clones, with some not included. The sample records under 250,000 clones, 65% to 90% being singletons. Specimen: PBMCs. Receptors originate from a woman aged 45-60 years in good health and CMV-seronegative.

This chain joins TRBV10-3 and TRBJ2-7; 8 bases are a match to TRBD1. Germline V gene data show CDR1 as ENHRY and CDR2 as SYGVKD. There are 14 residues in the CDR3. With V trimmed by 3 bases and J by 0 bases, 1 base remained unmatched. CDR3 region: CAISDGTGSYEQYF. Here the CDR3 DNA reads TGTGCCATCAGTGACGGGACAGGCTCCTACGAGCAGTACTTC.

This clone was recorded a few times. The CDR3 sequence: CASSYSTQGEQFF. The CDR3, as DNA: TGTGCCAGCAGTTACTCGACGCAGGGTGAGCAGTTCTTC. The chain has TRBV6-5 and TRBJ2-1; weak D call: TRBD1 (5 bases). Germline V gene data show CDR1 as MNHEY and CDR2 as SVGAGI. The CDR3 sequence is 13 residues long. The V and J ends lost 0 bases and 9 bases respectively, with 9 bases between them.

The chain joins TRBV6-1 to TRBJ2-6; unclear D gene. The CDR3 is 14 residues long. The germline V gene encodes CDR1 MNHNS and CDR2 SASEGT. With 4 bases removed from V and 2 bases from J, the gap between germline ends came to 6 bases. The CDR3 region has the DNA TGTGCCAGCAGTGTTAGTACTGGGGCCAACGTCCTGACTTTC. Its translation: CASSVSTGANVLTF.

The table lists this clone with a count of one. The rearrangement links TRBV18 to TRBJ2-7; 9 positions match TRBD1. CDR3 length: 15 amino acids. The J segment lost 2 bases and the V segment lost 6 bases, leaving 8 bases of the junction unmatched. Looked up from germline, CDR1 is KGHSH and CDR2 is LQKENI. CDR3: CASSTGTGPTYEQYF. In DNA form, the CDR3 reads TGTGCCAGCTCGACAGGGACAGGGCCTACCTACGAGCAGTACTTC.

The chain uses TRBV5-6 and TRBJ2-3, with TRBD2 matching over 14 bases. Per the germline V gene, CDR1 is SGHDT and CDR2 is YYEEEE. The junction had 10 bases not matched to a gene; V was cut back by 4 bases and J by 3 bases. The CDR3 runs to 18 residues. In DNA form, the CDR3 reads TGTGCCAGCAGCAAGGGACTAGCGGGAGCTGGTCGGACAGATACGCAGTATTTT. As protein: CASSKGLAGAGRTDTQYF.

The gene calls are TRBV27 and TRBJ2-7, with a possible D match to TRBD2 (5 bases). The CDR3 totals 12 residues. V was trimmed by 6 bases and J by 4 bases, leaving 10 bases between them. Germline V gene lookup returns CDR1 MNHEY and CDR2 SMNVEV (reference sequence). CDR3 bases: TGTGCCAGCAGCCGCGGCGGGTACGAGCAGTACTTC. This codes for CASSRGGYEQYF.

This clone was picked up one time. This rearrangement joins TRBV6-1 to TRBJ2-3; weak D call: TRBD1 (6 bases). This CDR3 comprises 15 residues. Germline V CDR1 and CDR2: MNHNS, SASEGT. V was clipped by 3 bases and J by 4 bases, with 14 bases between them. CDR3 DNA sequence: TGTGCCAGCAGTGACAGGGGTGGTGTCGCAGATACGCAGTATTTT. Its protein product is CASSDRGGVADTQYF.

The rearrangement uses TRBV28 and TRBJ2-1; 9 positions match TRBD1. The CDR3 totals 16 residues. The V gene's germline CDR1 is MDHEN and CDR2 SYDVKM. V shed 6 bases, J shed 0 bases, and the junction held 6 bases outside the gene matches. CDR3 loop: CASSYRGRSSYNEQFF. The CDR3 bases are TGTGCCAGCAGCTACAGGGGGCGAAGCTCCTACAATGAGCAGTTCTTC.

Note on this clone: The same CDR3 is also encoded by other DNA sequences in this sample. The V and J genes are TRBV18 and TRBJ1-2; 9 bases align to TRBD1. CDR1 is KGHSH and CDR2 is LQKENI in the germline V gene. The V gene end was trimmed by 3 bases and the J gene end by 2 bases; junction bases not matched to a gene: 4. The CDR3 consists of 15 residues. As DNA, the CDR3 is TGTGCCAGCTCACCCTCCGGGACAGGGAACTATGGCTACACCTTC. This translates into CASSPSGTGNYGYTF.

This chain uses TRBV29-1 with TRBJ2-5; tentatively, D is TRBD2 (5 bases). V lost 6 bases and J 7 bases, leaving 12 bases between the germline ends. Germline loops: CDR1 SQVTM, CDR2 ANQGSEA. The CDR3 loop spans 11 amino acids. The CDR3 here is CSVLGGGTQYF. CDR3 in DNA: TGCAGCGTCTTAGGAGGTGGGACCCAGTACTTC.

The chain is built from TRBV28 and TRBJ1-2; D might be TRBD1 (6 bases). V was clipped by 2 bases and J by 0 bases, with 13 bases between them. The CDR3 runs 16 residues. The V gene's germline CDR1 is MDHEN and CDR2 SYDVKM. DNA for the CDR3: TGTGCCAGCAGTTTACTACCGGGACAAGCTAACTATGGCTACACCTTC. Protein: CASSLLPGQANYGYTF.

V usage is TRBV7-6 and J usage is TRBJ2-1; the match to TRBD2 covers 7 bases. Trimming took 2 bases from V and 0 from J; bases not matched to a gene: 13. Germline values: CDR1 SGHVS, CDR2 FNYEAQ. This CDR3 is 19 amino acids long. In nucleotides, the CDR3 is TGTGCCAGCAGCTTACACTCGGGAGCGGGGTTAATCTCCTACAATGAGCAGTTCTTC. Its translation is CASSLHSGAGLISYNEQFF.

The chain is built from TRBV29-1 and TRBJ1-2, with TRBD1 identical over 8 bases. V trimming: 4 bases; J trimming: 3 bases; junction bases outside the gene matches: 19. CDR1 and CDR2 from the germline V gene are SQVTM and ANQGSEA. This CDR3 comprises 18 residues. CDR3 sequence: CSVAVLPGRDRRDYGYTF. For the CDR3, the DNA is TGCAGCGTTGCCGTTTTGCCCGGTAGGGACAGGAGGGACTATGGCTACACCTTC.

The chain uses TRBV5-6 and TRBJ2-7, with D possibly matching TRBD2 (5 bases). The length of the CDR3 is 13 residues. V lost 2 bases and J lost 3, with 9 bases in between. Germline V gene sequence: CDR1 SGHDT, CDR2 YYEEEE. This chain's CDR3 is CASSLYGDYEQYF. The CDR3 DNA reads TGTGCCAGCAGCTTATACGGGGACTACGAGCAGTACTTC.

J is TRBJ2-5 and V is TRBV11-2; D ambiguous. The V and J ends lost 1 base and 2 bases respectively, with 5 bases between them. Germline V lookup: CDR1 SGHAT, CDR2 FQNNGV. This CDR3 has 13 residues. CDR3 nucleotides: TGTGCCAGCAGCTTAGGGCGGCAAGAGACCCAGTACTTC. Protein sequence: CASSLGRQETQYF.

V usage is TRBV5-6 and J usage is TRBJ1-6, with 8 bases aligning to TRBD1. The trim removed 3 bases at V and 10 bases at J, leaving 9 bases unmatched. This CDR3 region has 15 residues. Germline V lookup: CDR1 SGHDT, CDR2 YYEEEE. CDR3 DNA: TGTGCCAGCAGCTCCACAGGGGGGTTAGGGTCACCCCTCCACTTT. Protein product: CASSSTGGLGSPLHF.

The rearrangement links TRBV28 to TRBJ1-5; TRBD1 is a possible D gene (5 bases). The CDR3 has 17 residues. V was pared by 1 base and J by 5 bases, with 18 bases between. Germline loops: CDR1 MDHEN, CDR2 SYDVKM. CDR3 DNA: TGTGCCAGCAGTTTATCATTGAGACAGCCTGTTGATCAGCCCCAGCATTTT. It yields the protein CASSLSLRQPVDQPQHF. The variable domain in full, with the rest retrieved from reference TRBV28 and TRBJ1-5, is DVKVTQSSRYLVKRTGEKVFLECVQDMDHENMFWYRQDPGLGLRLIYFSYDVKMKEKGDIPEGYSVSREKKERFSLILESASTNQTSMYLCASSLSLRQPVDQPQHFGDGTRLSIL.

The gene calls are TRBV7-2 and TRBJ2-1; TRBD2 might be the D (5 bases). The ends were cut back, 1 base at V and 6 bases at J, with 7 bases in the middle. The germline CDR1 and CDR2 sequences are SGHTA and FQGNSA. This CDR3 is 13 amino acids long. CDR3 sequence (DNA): TGTGCCAGCAGCTTAGGACTACCCAATGAGCAGTTCTTC. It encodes CASSLGLPNEQFF. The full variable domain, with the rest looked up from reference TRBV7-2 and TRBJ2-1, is GAGVSQSPSNKVTEKGKDVELRCDPISGHTALYWYRQSLGQGLEFLIYFQGNSAPDKSGLPSDRFSAERTGGSVSTLTIQRTQQEDSAVYLCASSLGLPNEQFFGPGTRLTVL.

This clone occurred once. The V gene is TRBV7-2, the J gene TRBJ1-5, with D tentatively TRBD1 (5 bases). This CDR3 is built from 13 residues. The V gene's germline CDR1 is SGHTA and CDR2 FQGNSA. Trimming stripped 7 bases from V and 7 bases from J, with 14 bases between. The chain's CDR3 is CASNLSEGQPQHF. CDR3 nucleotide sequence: TGTGCCAGCAACCTTTCGGAGGGGCAGCCCCAGCATTTT.

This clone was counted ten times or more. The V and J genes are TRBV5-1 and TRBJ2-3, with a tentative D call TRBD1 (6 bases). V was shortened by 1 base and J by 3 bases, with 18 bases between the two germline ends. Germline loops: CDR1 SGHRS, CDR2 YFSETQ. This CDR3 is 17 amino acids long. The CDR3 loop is CASSLKIGGDGTDTQYF. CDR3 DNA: TGCGCCAGCAGCTTGAAGATAGGGGGAGATGGTACAGATACGCAGTATTTT.

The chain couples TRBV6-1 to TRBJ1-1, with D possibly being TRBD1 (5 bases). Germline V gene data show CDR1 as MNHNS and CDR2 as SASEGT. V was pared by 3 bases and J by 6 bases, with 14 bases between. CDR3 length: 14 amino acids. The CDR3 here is CASSELMGGAEAFF. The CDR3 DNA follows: TGTGCCAGCAGTGAGCTGATGGGGGGAGCTGAAGCTTTCTTT.